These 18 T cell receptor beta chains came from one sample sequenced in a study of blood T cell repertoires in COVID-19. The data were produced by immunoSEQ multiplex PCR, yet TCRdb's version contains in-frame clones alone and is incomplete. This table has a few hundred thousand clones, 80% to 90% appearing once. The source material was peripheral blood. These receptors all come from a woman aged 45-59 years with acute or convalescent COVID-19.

CDR3 region: CASNQGGVQPQHF. The DNA for the CDR3 is TGTGCCAGCAATCAAGGGGGGGTCCAGCCCCAGCATTTT. The genes are TRBV6-6 and TRBJ1-5, with D possibly matching TRBD1 (6 bases). Deletions cut 7 bases from V and 7 bases from J, with 14 bases between. The CDR3 is made up of 13 amino acids. The germline CDR1 and CDR2 sequences are MNHNY and SVGAGI (reference sequence).

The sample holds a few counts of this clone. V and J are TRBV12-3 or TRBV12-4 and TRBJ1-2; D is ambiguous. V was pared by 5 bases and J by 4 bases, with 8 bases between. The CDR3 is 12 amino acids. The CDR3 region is CASSPRGYGYTF. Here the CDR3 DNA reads TGTGCCAGCAGTCCCCGAGGCTATGGCTACACCTTC.

This chain's CDR3 is CASSPRDSTGELFF. In DNA, the CDR3 is TGTGCCAGCAGCCCCCGGGACTCCACCGGGGAGCTGTTTTTT. V is TRBV3-1 (or the pseudogene TRBV3-2) and J is TRBJ2-2; TRBD2 is a possible D gene (6 bases). Germline V gene sequence: CDR1 LGHDT, CDR2 YNNKEL (reference sequence). This CDR3 is 14 amino acids long. Trimming removed 4 bases at V and 4 bases at J, with 10 bases between.

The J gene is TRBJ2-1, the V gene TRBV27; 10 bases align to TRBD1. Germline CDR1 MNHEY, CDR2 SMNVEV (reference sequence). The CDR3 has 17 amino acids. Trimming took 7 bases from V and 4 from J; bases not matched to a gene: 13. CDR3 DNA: TGTGCCAGCACCTTATTCTTCGGACAGGGGGAATACAATGAGCAGTTCTTC. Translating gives CASTLFFGQGEYNEQFF.

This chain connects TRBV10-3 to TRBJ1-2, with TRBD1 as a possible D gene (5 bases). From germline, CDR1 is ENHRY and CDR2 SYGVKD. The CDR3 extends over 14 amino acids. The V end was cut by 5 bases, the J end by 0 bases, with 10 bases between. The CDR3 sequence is CAISQGQANYGYTF. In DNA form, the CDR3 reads TGTGCCATCAGTCAGGGTCAAGCTAACTATGGCTACACCTTC.

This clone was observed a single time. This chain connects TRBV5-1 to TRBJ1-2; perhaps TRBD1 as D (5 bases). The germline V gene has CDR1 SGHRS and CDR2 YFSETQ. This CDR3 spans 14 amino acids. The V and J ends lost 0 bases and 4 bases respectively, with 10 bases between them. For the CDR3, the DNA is TGCGCCAGCAGCTTGGAGGGGCCCGTCTATGGCTACACCTTC. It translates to CASSLEGPVYGYTF.

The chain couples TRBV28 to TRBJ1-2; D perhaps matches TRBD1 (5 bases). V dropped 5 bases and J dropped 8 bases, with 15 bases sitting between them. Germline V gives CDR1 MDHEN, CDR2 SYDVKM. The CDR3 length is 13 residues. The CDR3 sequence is CASSNQGFGGYTF. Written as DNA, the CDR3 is TGTGCCAGCAGTAATCAGGGCTTTGGGGGCTACACCTTC.

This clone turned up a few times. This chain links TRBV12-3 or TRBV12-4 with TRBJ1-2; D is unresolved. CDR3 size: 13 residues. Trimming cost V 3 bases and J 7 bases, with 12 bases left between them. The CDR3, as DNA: TGTGCCAGCAGTTTTCTCCGAGAGAGTGGCTACACCTTC. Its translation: CASSFLRESGYTF.

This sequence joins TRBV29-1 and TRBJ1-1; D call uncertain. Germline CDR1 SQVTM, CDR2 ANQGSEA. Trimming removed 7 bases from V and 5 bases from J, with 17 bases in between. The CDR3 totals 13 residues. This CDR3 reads CSATGQGGTEAFF. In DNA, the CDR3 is TGCAGCGCCACCGGGCAAGGAGGAACTGAAGCTTTCTTT.

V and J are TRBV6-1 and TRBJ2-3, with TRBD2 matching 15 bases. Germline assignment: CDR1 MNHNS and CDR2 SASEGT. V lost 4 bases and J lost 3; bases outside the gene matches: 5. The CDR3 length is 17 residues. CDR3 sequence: CASSVGLAGGPTDTQYF. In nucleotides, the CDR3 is TGTGCCAGCAGTGTTGGACTAGCGGGGGGGCCGACAGATACGCAGTATTTT.

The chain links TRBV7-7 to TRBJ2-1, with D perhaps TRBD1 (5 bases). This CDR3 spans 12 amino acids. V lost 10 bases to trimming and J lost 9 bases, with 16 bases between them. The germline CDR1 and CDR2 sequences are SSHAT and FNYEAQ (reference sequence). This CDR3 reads CATAHVRGEQFF. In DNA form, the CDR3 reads TGTGCCACCGCGCATGTTAGGGGTGAGCAGTTCTTC.

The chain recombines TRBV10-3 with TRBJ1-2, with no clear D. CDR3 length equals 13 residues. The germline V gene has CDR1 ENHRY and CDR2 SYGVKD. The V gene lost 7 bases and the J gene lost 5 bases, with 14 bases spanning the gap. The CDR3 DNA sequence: TGTGCCATCAAGTCCGGGGATTGGTATGGCTACACCTTC. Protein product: CAIKSGDWYGYTF.

The CDR3 DNA follows: TGTGCCAGCAGGAACGGGGGGTCTTACACTGAAGCTTTCTTT. Its translation is CASRNGGSYTEAFF. The gene calls are TRBV28 and TRBJ1-1; perhaps TRBD1 as D (5 bases). The CDR3 runs to 14 residues. From germline, CDR1 is MDHEN and CDR2 SYDVKM. V was trimmed by 6 bases and J by 3 bases, leaving 14 bases between them. Full variable domain (missing parts from reference TRBV28 and TRBJ1-1): DVKVTQSSRYLVKRTGEKVFLECVQDMDHENMFWYRQDPGLGLRLIYFSYDVKMKEKGDIPEGYSVSREKKERFSLILESASTNQTSMYLCASRNGGSYTEAFFGQGTRLTVV.

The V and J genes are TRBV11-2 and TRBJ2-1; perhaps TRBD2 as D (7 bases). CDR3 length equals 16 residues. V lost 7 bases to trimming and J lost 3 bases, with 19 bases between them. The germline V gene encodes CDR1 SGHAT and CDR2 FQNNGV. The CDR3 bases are TGTGCCAGCACCTCGGGGGGCGGGAGAGTCTACAATGAGCAGTTCTTC. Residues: CASTSGGGRVYNEQFF.

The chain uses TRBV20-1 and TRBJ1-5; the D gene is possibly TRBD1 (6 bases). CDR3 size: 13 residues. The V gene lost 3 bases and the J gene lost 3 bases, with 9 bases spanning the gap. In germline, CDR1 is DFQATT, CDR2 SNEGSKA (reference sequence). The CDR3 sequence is CSASKGDNQPQHF. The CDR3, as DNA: TGCAGTGCTAGTAAGGGGGACAATCAGCCCCAGCATTTT.

The CDR3: CASSLAGGPGNEQFF. The CDR3 DNA follows: TGTGCCAGCAGCTTAGCGGGGGGGCCGGGTAATGAGCAGTTCTTC. The V gene is TRBV11-2, the J gene TRBJ2-1, with 8 positions matching TRBD2. The CDR3 runs to 15 residues. CDR1 is SGHAT, CDR2 FQNNGV, per germline. With 1 base clipped from V and 7 bases from J, the junction kept 6 bases outside the gene matches.

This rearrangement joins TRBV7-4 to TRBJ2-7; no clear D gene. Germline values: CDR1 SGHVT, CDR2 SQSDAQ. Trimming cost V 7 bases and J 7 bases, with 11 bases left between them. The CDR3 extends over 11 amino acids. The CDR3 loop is CASTLAEEQYV. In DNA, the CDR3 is TGTGCCAGCACCCTCGCTGAGGAGCAGTACGTC.

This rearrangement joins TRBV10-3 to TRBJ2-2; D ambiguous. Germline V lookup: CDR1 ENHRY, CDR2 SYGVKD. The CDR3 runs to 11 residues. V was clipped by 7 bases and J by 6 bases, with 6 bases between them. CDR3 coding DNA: TGTGCCATCACGGTGGCCGGGGAGCTGTTTTTT. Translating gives CAITVAGELFF.